This entry concerns a single T cell receptor beta chain. Its target is not known. The data originate from a study of OX40 agonist ivuxolimab in advanced cancers. Whole-study context: Patients were treated with ivuxolimab, an agonistic anti-OX40 (CD134) antibody.

Germline V lookup: CDR1 LNHDA, CDR2 SQIVND (reference sequence). There are 18 residues in the CDR3. Trimming took 3 bases from V and 9 from J; bases not matched to a gene: 12. Some clones are missing from TCRdb's copy, which holds only in-frame ones; the method was immunoSEQ multiplex PCR. The table lists about 69,000 clones, approximately 93% of them singletons. Study-level results: Doses of 0.1 to 3.0 mg/kg were accompanied by clonal expansion of CD4+ and CD8+ blood T cells by week 6. The investigators did not determine what antigen specificity the expanded peripheral T cells had.

This clonotype originated in an adult with an advanced solid tumor such as melanoma, head and neck, liver or kidney cancer. Specimen: CD4+ or CD8+ T cells sorted from blood, collected in a trial of the OX40 agonist ivuxolimab. The chain combines TRBV19 with TRBJ2-1; 15 nucleotides align to TRBD2. The chain's CDR3 is CASSMAGPGLAGGGEQFF. For the CDR3, the DNA is TGTGCCAGTAGTATGGCGGGACCGGGACTAGCGGGAGGTGGTGAGCAGTTCTTC.